The rows below give T cell receptor beta chains drawn from one sample of a study of shared clonotypes between healthy human individuals. Here immunoSEQ multiplex PCR was the method, and the copy in TCRdb shows in-frame clones only, minus some. The sample comprises roughly 2.1 million clones, about 92% of which are singletons, and more than 1.5% rests with the top ten. Input material: naive CD8+ T cells from PBMCs. The source of these receptors is a man aged 18 to 29 in good health. Some clones in this sample may be carry-over from other donors' samples. The CDR3 runs from the conserved cysteine through the conserved F or W. D genes are given only for firm matches. Clone size is given for some rows only: seen once, a few or many times, or a class if the clone is expanded.

cdr3_aa: CASGFNRGYEQYF
cdr3_nt: TGTGCCAGTGGCTTCAATCGAGGCTACGAGCAGTACTTC
clone_size: NA
d_call: NA
j_call: TRBJ2-7
v_call: TRBV19

cdr3_aa: CAIGTAEGVYEQYF
cdr3_nt: TGTGCCATCGGCACCGCAGAGGGGGTCTACGAGCAGTACTTC
clone_size: NA
d_call: NA
j_call: TRBJ2-7
v_call: TRBV10-3

cdr3_aa: CASSRGQGAYEQYF
cdr3_nt: TGTGCCAGTAGTAGAGGACAGGGAGCCTACGAGCAGTACTTC
clone_size: NA
d_call: TRBD1
j_call: TRBJ2-7
v_call: TRBV19

cdr3_aa: CASSLARGGSNYNEQFF
cdr3_nt: TGTGCCAGCAGCTTAGCCCGGGGAGGGTCAAACTACAATGAGCAGTTCTTC
clone_size: NA
d_call: TRBD2
j_call: TRBJ2-1
v_call: TRBV11-3

cdr3_aa: CAWSAVSYEQYF
cdr3_nt: TGTGCCTGGAGCGCGGTTTCCTACGAGCAGTACTTC
clone_size: NA
d_call: NA
j_call: TRBJ2-7
v_call: TRBV30

cdr3_aa: CASSGGQGKRETQYF
cdr3_nt: TGTGCCAGCAGTGGGGGACAGGGAAAAAGAGAGACCCAGTACTTC
clone_size: NA
d_call: TRBD1
j_call: TRBJ2-5
v_call: TRBV25-1

cdr3_aa: CASGSISGPYNEQFF
cdr3_nt: TGTGCTAGTGGTTCGATTAGCGGACCATACAATGAGCAGTTCTTC
clone_size: once
d_call: NA
j_call: TRBJ2-1
v_call: TRBV12-5

cdr3_aa: CASSLLGDTGELFF
cdr3_nt: TGTGCCAGCAGCTTACTGGGGGACACCGGGGAGCTGTTTTTT
clone_size: NA
d_call: NA
j_call: TRBJ2-2
v_call: TRBV7-9

cdr3_aa: CASSDPGLGLTDTQYF
cdr3_nt: TGTGCCAGCAGCGATCCGGGACTAGGTCTAACAGATACGCAGTATTTT
clone_size: NA
d_call: TRBD2
j_call: TRBJ2-3
v_call: TRBV5-5

cdr3_aa: CAWSVDKSSGNTIYF
cdr3_nt: TGTGCCTGGAGTGTCGACAAGAGCTCTGGAAACACCATATATTTT
clone_size: NA
d_call: NA
j_call: TRBJ1-3
v_call: TRBV30

cdr3_aa: CASSDRGVLADTQYF
cdr3_nt: TGTGCCAGCAGCGACAGGGGGGTCCTCGCAGATACGCAGTATTTT
clone_size: NA
d_call: TRBD1
j_call: TRBJ2-3
v_call: TRBV9

cdr3_aa: CASSLGGTGIYNEQFF
cdr3_nt: TGTGCCAGCAGTTTAGGGGGGACAGGGATATACAATGAGCAGTTCTTC
clone_size: NA
d_call: TRBD1
j_call: TRBJ2-1
v_call: TRBV27

cdr3_aa: CASSPLAGGGDTQYF
cdr3_nt: TGTGCCAGCAGCCCACTAGCGGGAGGGGGAGATACGCAGTATTTT
clone_size: NA
d_call: TRBD2
j_call: TRBJ2-3
v_call: TRBV7-6

cdr3_aa: CAISESSGGNAEAFF
cdr3_nt: TGTGCCATCAGTGAGTCGTCGGGGGGGAACGCTGAAGCTTTCTTT
clone_size: few
d_call: NA
j_call: TRBJ1-1
v_call: TRBV10-3

cdr3_aa: CASSRLQGTNYGYTF
cdr3_nt: TGCGCCAGCAGCCGATTACAGGGGACTAACTATGGCTACACCTTC
clone_size: NA
d_call: TRBD1
j_call: TRBJ1-2
v_call: TRBV5-1

cdr3_aa: CASGLVPPRSEQFF
cdr3_nt: TGTGCTAGTGGTTTGGTACCGCCGAGGAGTGAGCAGTTCTTC
clone_size: NA
d_call: NA
j_call: TRBJ2-1
v_call: TRBV12-5

cdr3_aa: CASSSAGWNNEQFF
cdr3_nt: TGTGCCAGCAGTTCGGCGGGATGGAACAATGAGCAGTTCTTC
clone_size: NA
d_call: NA
j_call: TRBJ2-1
v_call: TRBV28

cdr3_aa: CASSLHFGQGAGDTQYF
cdr3_nt: TGTGCCAGCAGTCTCCACTTTGGACAGGGGGCGGGAGATACGCAGTATTTT
clone_size: once
d_call: TRBD1
j_call: TRBJ2-3
v_call: TRBV28

cdr3_aa: CASSPPSGRRFGELFF
cdr3_nt: TGTGCCAGCTCACCACCTAGCGGGAGACGATTCGGGGAGCTGTTTTTT
clone_size: NA
d_call: TRBD2
j_call: TRBJ2-2
v_call: TRBV18

cdr3_aa: CASSPRQGSPKETQYF
cdr3_nt: TGTGCCAGCAGCCCACGACAGGGATCCCCTAAAGAGACCCAGTACTTC
clone_size: NA
d_call: TRBD1
j_call: TRBJ2-5
v_call: TRBV9

cdr3_aa: CASRAGGTDTQYF
cdr3_nt: TGTGCCAGCAGGGCAGGGGGCACAGATACGCAGTATTTT
clone_size: NA
d_call: NA
j_call: TRBJ2-3
v_call: TRBV13

cdr3_aa: CASSRAGEQFF
cdr3_nt: TGCGCCAGCAGCCGTGCCGGTGAGCAGTTCTTC
clone_size: NA
d_call: NA
j_call: TRBJ2-1
v_call: TRBV4-1

cdr3_aa: CASSEGGAPYEQYF
cdr3_nt: TGTGCCAGCAGTGAAGGGGGAGCCCCCTACGAGCAGTACTTC
clone_size: few
d_call: NA
j_call: TRBJ2-7
v_call: TRBV6-1

cdr3_aa: CASNRGIQYEQYF
cdr3_nt: TGTGCCAGCAATCGGGGAATCCAGTACGAGCAGTACTTC
clone_size: NA
d_call: NA
j_call: TRBJ2-7
v_call: TRBV21-1

cdr3_aa: CASSSRRGRDSYEQYF
cdr3_nt: TGTGCCAGCAGTTCGAGGAGGGGAAGAGACTCCTACGAGCAGTACTTC
clone_size: NA
d_call: NA
j_call: TRBJ2-7
v_call: TRBV2

cdr3_aa: CATENQRNTEAFF
cdr3_nt: TGTGCCACCGAGAACCAGAGGAACACTGAAGCTTTCTTT
clone_size: few
d_call: NA
j_call: TRBJ1-1
v_call: TRBV15

cdr3_aa: CASSLLTGRTEAFF
cdr3_nt: TGTGCCAGCAGCTTATTAACAGGGAGGACTGAAGCTTTCTTT
clone_size: NA
d_call: NA
j_call: TRBJ1-1
v_call: TRBV13

cdr3_aa: CAWSVPGSQGVEETQYF
cdr3_nt: TGTGCCTGGAGTGTACCCGGCTCACAGGGGGTGGAAGAGACCCAGTACTTC
clone_size: NA
d_call: TRBD1
j_call: TRBJ2-5
v_call: TRBV30

cdr3_aa: CASSVVNSLTGELFF
cdr3_nt: TGTGCCAGCAGCGTAGTTAACAGCTTGACCGGGGAGCTGTTTTTT
clone_size: NA
d_call: NA
j_call: TRBJ2-2
v_call: TRBV9

cdr3_aa: CASSPPRGQEYMDTQYF
cdr3_nt: TGTGCCAGCAGCCCACCGAGAGGGCAGGAATATATGGATACGCAGTATTTT
clone_size: NA
d_call: NA
j_call: TRBJ2-3
v_call: TRBV7-9

cdr3_aa: CASSAPSYEQYF
cdr3_nt: TGTGCCAGCAGCGCCCCTTCCTACGAGCAGTACTTC
clone_size: once
d_call: NA
j_call: TRBJ2-7
v_call: TRBV9

cdr3_aa: CASSNPGQGGTRELFF
cdr3_nt: TGTGCCAGCAGCAACCCTGGACAGGGTGGGACCCGGGAGCTGTTTTTT
clone_size: NA
d_call: NA
j_call: TRBJ2-2
v_call: TRBV21-1

cdr3_aa: CASSLYGRHTEAFF
cdr3_nt: TGTGCCAGCAGCTTATACGGACGTCACACTGAAGCTTTCTTT
clone_size: NA
d_call: NA
j_call: TRBJ1-1
v_call: TRBV11-2

cdr3_aa: CASRVTRASYEQYF
cdr3_nt: TGTGCCAGCAGGGTAACGCGGGCGTCCTACGAGCAGTACTTC
clone_size: NA
d_call: NA
j_call: TRBJ2-7
v_call: TRBV28

cdr3_aa: CASSLVRREEKLFF
cdr3_nt: TGTGCCAGCAGCTTAGTTCGCAGGGAAGAAAAACTGTTTTTT
clone_size: NA
d_call: NA
j_call: TRBJ1-4
v_call: TRBV7-9

cdr3_aa: CSVEGRGGSYEQYF
cdr3_nt: TGCAGCGTTGAAGGCAGGGGAGGGTCCTACGAGCAGTACTTC
clone_size: NA
d_call: NA
j_call: TRBJ2-7
v_call: TRBV29-1